One sample yielded the 20 T cell receptor beta chains listed below, sequenced in a study of cytomegalovirus exposure and HLA in healthy donors. The primer mix had 60 Vbeta and 13 Jbeta primers. Clones were read by immunoSEQ multiplex PCR, and TCRdb kept only the in-frame ones, dropping some. Here the sample spans roughly 110,000 clones, 70% to 80% being singletons. The sample consisted of PBMCs. The receptors were sampled from a young man in good health and CMV-seronegative.

The V call is TRBV6-1, the J call TRBJ2-1; D is undetermined. Per germline, CDR1 MNHNS and CDR2 SASEGT. Trimming took off 1 base at V and 6 bases at J, with 16 bases between the two ends. This CDR3 region has 16 residues. In DNA, the CDR3 is TGTGCCAGCAGTGAAGAAAGGAGATCGACGCGCAATGAGCAGTTCTTC. It encodes CASSEERRSTRNEQFF.

The rearrangement joins TRBV7-9 to TRBJ2-1, with 12 bases aligning to TRBD2. V gave up 0 bases and J gave up 10 bases; unmatched junction bases: 7. The CDR3 totals 16 residues. In germline, CDR1 is SEHNR, CDR2 FQNEAQ (reference sequence). CDR3 amino acids: CASSLALAGGLREQFF. The DNA for the CDR3 is TGTGCCAGCAGCTTAGCCCTAGCGGGGGGGCTAAGAGAGCAGTTCTTC.

The chain combines TRBV6-1 with TRBJ1-1; a possible D gene is TRBD1 (6 bases). Germline V gives CDR1 MNHNS, CDR2 SASEGT. This CDR3 contains 12 residues. V was pared by 8 bases and J by 2 bases, with 9 bases between. CDR3 protein: CASRDKNTEAFF. The CDR3 DNA reads as TGTGCCAGCCGGGACAAAAACACTGAAGCTTTCTTT.

J is TRBJ1-5 and V is TRBV6-1; D perhaps matches TRBD1 (6 bases). With 4 bases removed from V and 6 bases from J, the gap between germline ends came to 16 bases. This CDR3 contains 15 residues. The germline V gene encodes CDR1 MNHNS and CDR2 SASEGT. CDR3 nucleotide sequence: TGTGCCAGCAGTGCACAGGGCCTATCGGGTCAGCCCCAGCATTTT. Its protein product is CASSAQGLSGQPQHF.

About this clone itself: A read error may account for a junction end that differs from germline. This chain connects TRBV6-5 to TRBJ2-2; TRBD1 matches 9 bases. Germline loops: CDR1 MNHEY, CDR2 SVGAGI. CDR3 size: 14 residues. CDR3 DNA: TGTGCCAGCAGTGGGACAGGGAACATCGGGGAGCTGTTTTTT. Amino acid sequence: CASSGTGNIGELFF.

The chain employs TRBV2 and TRBJ2-5; 9 positions agree with TRBD1. This CDR3 region has 13 residues. Germline V gene sequence: CDR1 SNHLY, CDR2 FYNNEI. J gave up 5 bases and V 6 bases, and 4 bases lay outside the gene matches. CDR3 protein: CASSRDRGETQYF. In DNA, the CDR3 is TGTGCCAGCAGCCGCGACAGGGGGGAGACCCAGTACTTC.

In this sample, this clone turned up a few times. CDR3 sequence (DNA): TGTGCCAGCAGTGGTCGAGCAGGGGTGGACTCTGGGGCCAACGTCCTGACTTTC. It translates to CASSGRAGVDSGANVLTF. The chain has TRBV2 and TRBJ2-6; a possible D gene is TRBD1 (6 bases). The germline V and J ends were trimmed by 4 bases and 0 bases, with 16 bases remaining between them. Germline V lookup: CDR1 SNHLY, CDR2 FYNNEI. The CDR3 is 18 amino acids.

The J gene is TRBJ1-2, the V gene TRBV27, with unresolved D. Deletions cut 4 bases from V and 1 base from J, with 13 bases between. CDR3 length: 15 amino acids. Germline loops: CDR1 MNHEY, CDR2 SMNVEV (reference sequence). The CDR3 region is CASSYYFRDNYGYTF. In DNA form, the CDR3 reads TGTGCCAGCAGTTATTATTTCCGGGATAACTATGGCTACACCTTC.

The V call is TRBV4-3, the J call TRBJ2-1, with TRBD2 identical over 8 bases. This CDR3 comprises 17 residues. Per the germline V gene, CDR1 is LGHNA and CDR2 is YSLEER. With 0 bases clipped from V and 7 bases from J, the junction kept 11 bases outside the gene matches. Here the CDR3 DNA reads TGCGCCAGCAGCCAAGAATCGGTCGGGGGGGGGAGAAATGAGCAGTTCTTC. Its protein product is CASSQESVGGGRNEQFF.

This chain connects TRBV6-4 to TRBJ2-1; 11 nucleotides align to TRBD1. Germline values: CDR1 MRHNA, CDR2 SNTAGT. The J segment lost 8 bases and the V segment lost 4 bases, leaving 7 bases of the junction unmatched. The CDR3 is 15 amino acids. In DNA, the CDR3 is TGTGCCAGCAGTGTCCGGGACAGGGGGTTTGATGAGCAGTTCTTC. Translated: CASSVRDRGFDEQFF.

This clone was counted a single time. V usage is TRBV5-6 and J usage is TRBJ1-5, with D perhaps matching TRBD1 (5 bases). Trimming pared 4 bases from V and 4 bases from J, leaving 18 bases between. This CDR3 is 16 amino acids long. From germline, CDR1 is SGHDT and CDR2 YYEEEE. The CDR3 reads CASSRTDSSGNQPQHF. The CDR3 DNA follows: TGTGCCAGCAGCAGAACTGACTCCTCAGGGAATCAGCCCCAGCATTTT.

The chain carries TRBV5-4 and TRBJ1-2; D possibly corresponds to TRBD1 (6 bases). Germline V lookup: CDR1 SGHNT, CDR2 YYREEE (reference sequence). CDR3 length: 14 amino acids. Trimming removed 4 bases at V and 0 bases at J, with 10 bases between. The CDR3 spells CASSGQSTNYGYTF. DNA for the CDR3: TGTGCCAGCAGCGGACAGTCTACTAACTATGGCTACACCTTC.

The table lists this clone with a few counts. This sequence joins TRBV28 and TRBJ1-1, with D maybe TRBD1 (6 bases). Deletions cut 10 bases from V and 3 bases from J, with 12 bases between. This CDR3 contains 12 residues. Germline V gene lookup returns CDR1 MDHEN and CDR2 SYDVKM. Here the CDR3 DNA reads TGTGCCACCAAAGGACAGTACACTGAAGCTTTCTTT. It translates to CATKGQYTEAFF.

This clone was seen a single time. The chain couples TRBV27 to TRBJ2-7; possible D gene TRBD2, 6 bases. Looked up from germline, CDR1 is MNHEY and CDR2 is SMNVEV (reference sequence). This CDR3 comprises 14 residues. The V gene lost 6 bases and the J gene lost 3 bases, with 15 bases spanning the gap. Written as DNA, the CDR3 is TGTGCCAGCAGGGATCCTGGGAGGCTCTACGAGCAGTACTTC. Encoded protein: CASRDPGRLYEQYF.

This sequence joins TRBV5-4 and TRBJ2-1, with a possible D match to TRBD2 (5 bases). CDR1 and CDR2 (germline): SGHNT, YYREEE (reference sequence). Trimming shortened V by 1 base and J by 6 bases, and 8 bases separated the two germline ends. The CDR3 consists of 13 residues. CDR3 loop: CASSLIGSNEQFF. As DNA, the CDR3 is TGTGCCAGCAGCTTGATTGGGAGCAATGAGCAGTTCTTC.

The rearrangement joins TRBV5-1 to TRBJ1-4; 7 bases match TRBD1. With 4 bases clipped from V and 8 bases from J, the junction kept 14 bases outside the gene matches. The germline V gene has CDR1 SGHRS and CDR2 YFSETQ. CDR3 length equals 16 residues. The CDR3: CASSPDRVKRPEKLFF. CDR3 coding DNA: TGCGCCAGCAGCCCCGACAGGGTTAAGAGGCCGGAAAAACTGTTTTTT.

This chain joins TRBV19 and TRBJ1-2; D is unclear. Germline V gives CDR1 LNHDA, CDR2 SQIVND (reference sequence). Trimming removed 7 bases at V and 4 bases at J, with 13 bases between. CDR3 length: 13 residues. CDR3 residues: CASNSGNPYGYTF. The CDR3 nucleotides read TGTGCCAGTAACTCAGGAAACCCCTATGGCTACACCTTC. The complete variable domain, with remaining parts taken from reference TRBV19 and TRBJ1-2, reads DGGITQSPKYLFRKEGQNVTLSCEQNLNHDAMYWYRQDPGQGLRLIYYSQIVNDFQKGDIAEGYSVSREKKESFPLTVTSAQKNPTAFYLCASNSGNPYGYTFGSGTRLTVV.

The CDR3 protein is CASSEIRGQETQYF. In DNA form, the CDR3 reads TGTGCCAGCAGTGAAATCAGGGGTCAAGAGACCCAGTACTTC. V and J are TRBV2 and TRBJ2-5; D is possibly TRBD1 (6 bases). This CDR3 contains 14 residues. V shed 2 bases and J shed 2 bases, with 9 bases lying between them. The germline V gene encodes CDR1 SNHLY and CDR2 FYNNEI.

A remark on this clone: A junction boundary mismatches the germline segment, possibly from a read error. The chain recombines TRBV7-7 with TRBJ2-6; 7 bases line up with TRBD2. From germline, CDR1 is SSHAT and CDR2 FNYEAQ (reference sequence). CDR3 length: 15 amino acids. CDR3 amino acids: CASSPGGSGANVLTF. In nucleotides, the CDR3 is TGTGCTAGCAGCCCCGGGGGGTCTGGGGCCAACGTCCTGACTTTC.

The CDR3 reads CASSLVQGNSPLHF. CDR3 bases: TGTGCCAGCAGCTTAGTCCAGGGAAATTCACCCCTCCACTTT. The chain has TRBV7-2 and TRBJ1-6, with D perhaps matching TRBD1 (5 bases). Trimming cost V 1 base and J 7 bases, with 8 bases left between them. Germline V gene lookup returns CDR1 SGHTA and CDR2 FQGNSA. The CDR3 has 14 residues. The full variable domain, with the rest looked up from reference TRBV7-2 and TRBJ1-6, is GAGVSQSPSNKVTEKGKDVELRCDPISGHTALYWYRQSLGQGLEFLIYFQGNSAPDKSGLPSDRFSAERTGGSVSTLTIQRTQQEDSAVYLCASSLVQGNSPLHFGNGTRLTVT.